The entry below gives a single TCR beta chain sequence along with its context. The data derive from a study of T cell changes during pregnancy in multiple sclerosis. The repertoire was sequenced with immunoSEQ multiplex PCR; TCRdb's copy has only in-frame clones and lacks some. The table records around 72,000 clones, 75% to 95% of them present only once. The clonotype comes from a female donor in good health, enrolled as a control in a pregnancy study. This specimen consisted of peripheral blood, obtained in the third trimester of pregnancy.

DNA for the CDR3: TGCGCCAGCAGCTTCGGGACTTCCACCTACGAGCAGTACTTC. Translated: CASSFGTSTYEQYF. The chain links TRBV5-1 to TRBJ2-7, with D perhaps TRBD2 (6 bases). The germline CDR1 and CDR2 sequences are SGHRS and YFSETQ. This CDR3 comprises 14 residues. The V end lost 2 bases, the J end lost 2 bases, and 11 bases lay between the germline ends.